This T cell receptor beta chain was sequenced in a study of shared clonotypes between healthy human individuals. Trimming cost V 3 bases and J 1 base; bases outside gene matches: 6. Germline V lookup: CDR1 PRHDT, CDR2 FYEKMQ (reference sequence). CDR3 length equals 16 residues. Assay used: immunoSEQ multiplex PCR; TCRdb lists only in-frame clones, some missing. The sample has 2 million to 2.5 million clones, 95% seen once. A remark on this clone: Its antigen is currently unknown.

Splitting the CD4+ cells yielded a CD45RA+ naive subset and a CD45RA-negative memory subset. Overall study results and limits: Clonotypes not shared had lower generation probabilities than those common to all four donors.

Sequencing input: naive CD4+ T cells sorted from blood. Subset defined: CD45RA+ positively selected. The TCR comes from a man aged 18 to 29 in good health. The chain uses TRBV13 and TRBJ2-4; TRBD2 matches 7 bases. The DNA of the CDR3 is TGTGCCAGCAGCTTTTGGGAGGGTAAGGCCAAAAACATTCAGTACTTC. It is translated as CASSFWEGKAKNIQYF.